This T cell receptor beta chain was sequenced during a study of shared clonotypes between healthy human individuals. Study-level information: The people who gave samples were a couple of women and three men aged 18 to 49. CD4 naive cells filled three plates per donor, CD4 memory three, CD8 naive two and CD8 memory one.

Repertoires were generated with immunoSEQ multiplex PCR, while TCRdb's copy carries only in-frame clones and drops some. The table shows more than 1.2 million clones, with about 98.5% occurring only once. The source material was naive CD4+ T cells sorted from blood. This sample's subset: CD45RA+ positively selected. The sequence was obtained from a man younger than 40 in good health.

The chain's CDR3 is CSVEDISDPYNEQFF. In nucleotides, the CDR3 is TGCAGCGTTGAAGATATTAGCGACCCGTACAATGAGCAGTTCTTC. The chain joins TRBV29-1 to TRBJ2-1, with D possibly TRBD2 on 5 matching bases. The CDR3 spans 15 residues. V was shortened by 0 bases and J by 4 bases, with 13 bases between the two germline ends. Germline V gene lookup returns CDR1 SQVTM and CDR2 ANQGSEA.